This entry features one TCR beta chain sequence. Its antigen is not known. The germline gives CDR1 LNHNV, CDR2 YYDKDF (reference sequence). CDR3 length equals 16 residues. V lost 0 bases and J 5 bases, leaving 16 bases between the germline ends. This entry belongs to a study of CD8+ T cells in alopecia areata. Study findings and constraints: Normal skin contains resident alphabeta T cells, and these are also sequenced in scalp samples.

Documented treatment: oral pan-JAK inhibitor, 5-10 mg twice daily. cDNA reverse transcribed from extracted RNA served as the sequencing template. Here immunoSEQ multiplex PCR was the method, and the copy in TCRdb shows in-frame clones only, minus some. This table has approximately 170,000 clones, about 60% appearing once. This TCR was recovered from a human donor with alopecia areata. The gene calls are TRBV15 and TRBJ2-5, with D perhaps TRBD1 or TRBD2 (6 bases each). The sequences come from CD4+ T cells sorted from blood, collected at week 4, from a patient treated with tofacitinib. The CDR3 protein is CATSRDAIGGWETQYF. The CDR3 region has the DNA TGTGCCACCAGCAGAGACGCAATCGGGGGCTGGGAGACCCAGTACTTC.